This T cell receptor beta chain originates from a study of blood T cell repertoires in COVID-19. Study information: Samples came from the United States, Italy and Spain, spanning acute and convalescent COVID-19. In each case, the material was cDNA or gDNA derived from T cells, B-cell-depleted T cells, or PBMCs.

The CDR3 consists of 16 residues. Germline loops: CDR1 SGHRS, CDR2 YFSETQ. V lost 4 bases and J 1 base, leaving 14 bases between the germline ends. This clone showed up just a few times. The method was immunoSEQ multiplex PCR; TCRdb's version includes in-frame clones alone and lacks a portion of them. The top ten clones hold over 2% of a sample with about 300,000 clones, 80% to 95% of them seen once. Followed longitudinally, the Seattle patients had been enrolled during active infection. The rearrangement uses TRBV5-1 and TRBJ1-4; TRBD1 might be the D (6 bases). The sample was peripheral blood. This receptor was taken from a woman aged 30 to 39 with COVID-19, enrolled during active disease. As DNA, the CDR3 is TGCGCCAGCAGCCTGACCTCGACAGGAACTAATGAAAAACTGTTTTTT. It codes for CASSLTSTGTNEKLFF. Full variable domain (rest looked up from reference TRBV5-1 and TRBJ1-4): KAGVTQTPRYLIKTRGQQVTLSCSPISGHRSVSWYQQTPGQGLQFLFEYFSETQRNKGNFPGRFSGRQFSNSRSEMNVSTLELGDSALYLCASSLTSTGTNEKLFFGSGTQLSVL.